This T cell receptor (beta chain) appears in the sequencing data of a study of response to subunit inactivated influenza vaccine (dated by TCRdb to the late 2010s). At the level of the whole study: Deep quantitative profiling of the T cell receptor repertoire was used in the study to follow responses to a trivalent subunit inactivated influenza vaccine. Results the study describes overall, beyond this receptor: It was suggested by the authors that each seasonal influenza vaccination may recruit only a limited number of new T cells.

Comment on this clonotype: Its antigen specificity is not known. No per-base quality is available; no much larger clone lies one base away.

The library was prepared using RT-PCR. Sequencer: Illumina HiSeq 2500. Starting from the raw public reads, TCRdb applied fastp trimming at Q25, assembled clones with MiXCR and retained in-frame beta chains. Rows with one shared CDR3 protein collapse into an entry with the most common genes and DNA. This sample is represented by 200,000 to 250,000 distinct CDR3 sequences; 10% to 15% of them were singletons. The top ten hold less than 8.5% of the sample. V sheds 7 bases and J sheds 6 bases, leaving 8 bases between their ends. CDR1 and CDR2 (MDHEN, SYDVKM) derive from the germline V gene. The CDR3 starts with the cysteine, ends with the phenylalanine, and has 11 residues. Of all the DNA, just the CDR3 is kept, 33 bases in frame from base 1.

The source material was non-naive T cells sorted from PBMCs, sampled about 14 days before vaccination. The meaning of the sample's cell subset or site label: memory T cell fraction. The sequence was obtained from a man aged 45-60 years who received an inactivated influenza vaccine. Donor details come from another sample of the same person, matched by shared clones. This chain is built from TRBV28 and TRBJ2-3; the D gene could be TRBD1 or TRBD2, each one agreeing over 5 bases. The DNA sequence is given as TGTGCCAGCACCTGGGGGGATACGCAGTATTTT. Its translation reads: CASTWGDTQYF.